These 28 T cell receptor beta chains originate from one sample sequenced in a study of blood T cell repertoires in COVID-19. Clones were read by immunoSEQ multiplex PCR, and TCRdb kept only the in-frame ones, dropping some. The sample consists of some 200,000 clones, about 92% of them appearing once. Sequences were obtained from peripheral blood. These receptors all come from a man aged 25 to 40 with acute or convalescent COVID-19.

This rearrangement joins TRBV5-6 to TRBJ2-7, with TRBD1 matching over 10 bases. The CDR3 contains 14 residues. Germline CDR1 and CDR2: SGHDT and YYEEEE. V was pared by 4 bases and J by 7 bases, with 8 bases of the junction left unmatched. The CDR3 DNA reads as TGTGCCAGCAGCCGGGGACAGGGGTTGGGAGAGCAGTACTTC. Its translation is CASSRGQGLGEQYF.

The chain employs TRBV3-1 (or the pseudogene TRBV3-2) and TRBJ1-2; D not resolved. Per the germline V gene, CDR1 is LGHDT and CDR2 is YNNKEL (reference sequence). The length of the CDR3 is 14 residues. V dropped 1 base and J dropped 0 bases, with 6 bases sitting between them. The CDR3 loop is CASSQVRANYGYTF. In DNA, the CDR3 is TGTGCCAGCAGCCAAGTTCGAGCTAACTATGGCTACACCTTC.

This clone appeared once. This rearrangement joins TRBV9 to TRBJ2-2; 10 bases align to TRBD2. Per germline, CDR1 SGDLS and CDR2 YYNGEE. This CDR3 is built from 15 residues. V lost 6 bases to trimming and J lost 1 base; unmatched junction nucleotides: 3. In DNA, the CDR3 is TGTGCCAGCAAGGCTAGCGGGAGGAACACCGGGGAGCTGTTTTTT. Translated: CASKASGRNTGELFF.

V is TRBV9 and J is TRBJ2-7, with D possibly TRBD1 on 6 matching bases. The V and J ends lost 4 bases and 3 bases respectively, with 17 bases between them. From germline, CDR1 is SGDLS and CDR2 YYNGEE. The CDR3 totals 15 residues. The CDR3 loop is CASSPDPGQSYEQYF. CDR3 bases: TGTGCCAGCAGCCCTGATCCGGGACAAAGCTACGAGCAGTACTTC.

The chain employs TRBV18 and TRBJ2-4, with D possibly matching TRBD2 (6 bases). The CDR3 extends over 16 amino acids. Germline CDR1 is KGHSH and CDR2 is LQKENI. Trimming took 4 bases from V and 0 from J, leaving 13 bases between them. The DNA for the CDR3 is TGTGCCAGCTCACTACTTGCGGGGCTAGCCAAAAACATTCAGTACTTC. Its protein is CASSLLAGLAKNIQYF.

The chain recombines TRBV2 with TRBJ2-2; no definite D call. The germline V and J ends were trimmed by 3 bases and 3 bases, with 5 bases remaining between them. The V gene's germline CDR1 is SNHLY and CDR2 FYNNEI. This CDR3 has 13 residues. For the CDR3, the DNA is TGTGCCAGCAGTGAGCGGCACACCGGGGAGCTGTTTTTT. It codes for CASSERHTGELFF.

The chain joins TRBV18 to TRBJ2-1; 12 nucleotides agree with TRBD2. The CDR3 spans 14 residues. The germline V gene has CDR1 KGHSH and CDR2 LQKENI. The J segment lost 12 bases and the V segment lost 1 base, leaving 4 bases of the junction unmatched. The DNA of the CDR3 is TGTGCCAGCTCACCACGACTAGCGGGAGAGATGCAGTTCTTC. It yields the protein CASSPRLAGEMQFF. The whole variable domain, remainder taken from reference TRBV18 and TRBJ2-1, is NAGVMQNPRHLVRRRGQEARLRCSPMKGHSHVYWYRQLPEEGLKFMVYLQKENIIDESGMPKERFSAEFPKEGPSILRIQQVVRGDSAAYFCASSPRLAGEMQFFGPGTRLTVL.

The CDR3 DNA follows: TGCGCCAGCACCCCCTTGGGCTTCCTCGGGACAGAGAACACTGAAGCTTTCTTT. It translates to CASTPLGFLGTENTEAFF. V gene TRBV10-2 combines with J gene TRBJ1-1; 7 nucleotides match TRBD1. CDR3 length equals 18 residues. Germline V gives CDR1 WSHSY, CDR2 SAAADI. V lost 7 bases and J lost 1; bases outside the gene matches: 18.

V gene TRBV11-3 combines with J gene TRBJ2-7; TRBD1 aligns across 10 bases. With 5 bases clipped from V and 2 bases from J, the junction kept 3 bases outside the gene matches. The CDR3 is made up of 14 amino acids. Germline-derived CDR1 and CDR2 are SGHNT and YENEEA. CDR3 DNA: TGTGCCAGCAGCGCCGGGACAGGGGCCTACGAGCAGTACTTC. Residues: CASSAGTGAYEQYF.

This chain joins TRBV4-2 and TRBJ2-1; 8 positions match TRBD2. This CDR3 is built from 17 residues. The junction had 8 bases not matched to a gene; V was cut back by 3 bases and J by 1 base. Germline CDR1 LGHNA, CDR2 YNFKEQ. CDR3 sequence (DNA): TGTGCCAGCAGCCATGGGGAAACTAGCGGTTCCTACAATGAGCAGTTCTTC. Its protein product is CASSHGETSGSYNEQFF.

The chain is built from TRBV7-3 and TRBJ1-2, with 12 bases that match TRBD1. Germline V gene data show CDR1 as SGHTA and CDR2 as FQGTGA. The CDR3 is 16 amino acids. J lost 5 bases, V lost 5 bases, and 9 bases had no gene match. CDR3 DNA sequence: TGTGCCAGCAGCCAAGGGGGACAGGGGGCGTCATATGGCTACACCTTC. It encodes CASSQGGQGASYGYTF. The variable domain in full, with the rest retrieved from reference TRBV7-3 and TRBJ1-2, is GAGVSQTPSNKVTEKGKYVELRCDPISGHTALYWYRQSLGQGPEFLIYFQGTGAADDSGLPNDRFFAVRPEGSVSTLKIQRTERGDSAVYLCASSQGGQGASYGYTFGSGTRLTVV.

The rearrangement links TRBV28 to TRBJ1-1; D gene ambiguous. The CDR3 loop spans 14 amino acids. Per germline, CDR1 MDHEN and CDR2 SYDVKM. V was shortened by 6 bases and J by 6 bases, with 17 bases between the two germline ends. In DNA form, the CDR3 reads TGTGCCAGCAGACCTGGTGCTACAGTGGCTGAAGCTTTCTTT. It translates to CASRPGATVAEAFF. Supplemented by reference TRBV28 and TRBJ1-1, the full variable domain reads DVKVTQSSRYLVKRTGEKVFLECVQDMDHENMFWYRQDPGLGLRLIYFSYDVKMKEKGDIPEGYSVSREKKERFSLILESASTNQTSMYLCASRPGATVAEAFFGQGTRLTVV.

The chain combines TRBV3-1 (or the pseudogene TRBV3-2) with TRBJ1-2; D perhaps matches TRBD1 (5 bases). Trimming left V 7 bases short and J 1 base short, with 10 bases between. The CDR3 is 13 amino acids. CDR1 is LGHDT, CDR2 YNNKEL, per germline (reference sequence). In DNA form, the CDR3 reads TGTGCCAGCACTGGGGCTTATAACTATGGCTACACCTTC. It is translated as CASTGAYNYGYTF.

This chain joins TRBV6-5 and TRBJ1-1; weak D call: TRBD1 (5 bases). Germline assignment: CDR1 MNHEY and CDR2 SVGAGI. Trimming shortened V by 7 bases and J by 7 bases, and 10 bases separated the two germline ends. There are 11 residues in the CDR3. In nucleotides, the CDR3 is TGTGCCAGCACCCTCGGGGGTGAAGCTTTCTTT. Protein product: CASTLGGEAFF.

This chain joins TRBV10-1 and TRBJ2-2; 8 positions match TRBD1. V dropped 2 bases and J dropped 7; count of bases not matched to a gene: 6. The germline V gene encodes CDR1 WNHNN and CDR2 SYGVQD (reference sequence). This CDR3 is 15 amino acids long. CDR3 residues: CASSEMAGGGGELFF. The CDR3 DNA sequence: TGCGCCAGCAGTGAGATGGCAGGGGGCGGCGGGGAGCTGTTTTTT.

The rearrangement links TRBV28 to TRBJ2-7; 8 bases agree with TRBD1. This CDR3 comprises 15 residues. The J segment lost 3 bases and the V segment lost 3 bases, leaving 7 bases of the junction unmatched. Germline assignment: CDR1 MDHEN and CDR2 SYDVKM. The chain's CDR3 is CASSFPGQGSYEQYF. CDR3 nucleotide sequence: TGTGCCAGCAGTTTCCCCGGACAGGGTAGCTACGAGCAGTACTTC.

This clone appeared a few times. Here the CDR3 DNA reads TGTGCCAGCATCCCCCGGGCAGGGTCTCTGATCACTGAAGCTTTCTTT. It codes for CASIPRAGSLITEAFF. This chain links TRBV6-4 with TRBJ1-1; tentative D call: TRBD1 (5 bases). The CDR3 length is 16 residues. V was trimmed by 7 bases and J by 4 bases, leaving 22 bases between them. Looked up from germline, CDR1 is MRHNA and CDR2 is SNTAGT.

V usage is TRBV25-1 and J usage is TRBJ1-2; weak D call: TRBD1 (5 bases). V lost 3 bases to trimming and J lost 3 bases, with 14 bases between them. The CDR3 covers 15 residues. CDR1 is MGHDK, CDR2 SYGVNS, per germline. As DNA, the CDR3 is TGTGCCAGCAGTGACATGGGTTTAGGGGACTATGGCTACACCTTC. Its protein product is CASSDMGLGDYGYTF.

This chain links TRBV2 with TRBJ1-5; TRBD1 matches at 8 bases. The CDR3 spans 15 residues. After removal of 5 bases from V and 1 base from J, the junction contained 4 bases not matched to a gene. Germline CDR1 and CDR2: SNHLY and FYNNEI. CDR3 sequence (DNA): TGTGCCAGCAGTCCTCAGGGGGCGAGCAATCAGCCCCAGCATTTT. It is translated as CASSPQGASNQPQHF.

The chain carries TRBV18 and TRBJ2-7; TRBD2 aligns across 7 bases. V lost 3 bases, J lost 3 bases, and 5 bases stayed unmatched. This CDR3 spans 14 amino acids. Germline CDR1 reads KGHSH; CDR2 reads LQKENI. The CDR3 bases are TGTGCCAGCTCACCGAGGCGGGAGTTCTACGAGCAGTACTTC. Its translation: CASSPRREFYEQYF.

The gene calls are TRBV28 and TRBJ1-1; tentatively, D is TRBD1 (6 bases). V was clipped by 3 bases and J by 7 bases, with 18 bases between them. From germline, CDR1 is MDHEN and CDR2 SYDVKM. The CDR3 runs 15 residues. Here the CDR3 reads CASSFGGPSSSEAFF. In DNA form, the CDR3 reads TGTGCCAGCAGTTTTGGGGGCCCTTCCTCCAGTGAAGCTTTCTTT.

This chain uses TRBV7-9 with TRBJ1-2; TRBD1 matches at 8 bases. The germline V gene has CDR1 SEHNR and CDR2 FQNEAQ (reference sequence). V trimming: 5 bases; J trimming: 6 bases; junction bases outside the gene matches: 14. The CDR3 loop spans 16 amino acids. This chain's CDR3 is CASSPPRTGGRHGYTF. In DNA form, the CDR3 reads TGTGCCAGCAGCCCACCACGAACAGGGGGAAGACATGGCTACACCTTC.

The V call is TRBV9, the J call TRBJ2-3, with D maybe TRBD2 (6 bases). The germline CDR1 and CDR2 sequences are SGDLS and YYNGEE. V was trimmed by 4 bases and J by 4 bases, leaving 16 bases between them. The length of the CDR3 is 15 residues. In nucleotides, the CDR3 is TGTGCCAGCAGCATATCGGGAGCCGCAGCAGATACGCAGTATTTT. This codes for CASSISGAAADTQYF.

The CDR3: CASSFSGVYTDTQYF. The CDR3 nucleotides are TGTGCCAGCAGCTTCAGCGGGGTTTACACAGATACGCAGTATTTT. The V call is TRBV7-8, the J call TRBJ2-3, with 7 bases matching TRBD2. Germline CDR1 SGHVS, CDR2 FQNEAQ. The trim removed 3 bases at V and 2 bases at J, leaving 5 bases unmatched. The CDR3 consists of 15 residues. The whole variable domain, remainder taken from reference TRBV7-8 and TRBJ2-3, is GAGVSQSPRYKVAKRGQDVALRCDPISGHVSLFWYQQALGQGPEFLTYFQNEAQLDKSGLPSDRFFAERPEGSVSTLKIQRTQQEDSAVYLCASSFSGVYTDTQYFGPGTRLTVL.

V and J are TRBV2 and TRBJ1-1, with a possible D match to TRBD1 (5 bases). The V gene's germline CDR1 is SNHLY and CDR2 FYNNEI. The CDR3 loop spans 18 amino acids. Trimming took off 8 bases at V and 3 bases at J, with 28 bases between the two ends. The CDR3: CASQGHPSGIGSDTEAFF. The CDR3 coding sequence is TGTGCCAGCCAAGGACATCCCTCGGGTATTGGATCGGACACTGAAGCTTTCTTT. The complete variable domain, with remaining parts taken from reference TRBV2 and TRBJ1-1, reads EPEVTQTPSHQVTQMGQEVILRCVPISNHLYFYWYRQILGQKVEFLVSFYNNEISEKSEIFDDQFSVERPDGSNFTLKIRSTKLEDSAMYFCASQGHPSGIGSDTEAFFGQGTRLTVV.

This CDR3 is CASTRGDRDETQYF. Written as DNA, the CDR3 is TGTGCCAGCACCAGGGGGGACAGGGATGAGACCCAGTACTTC. V and J are TRBV6-5 and TRBJ2-5, with 9 bases lining up with TRBD1. V lost 7 bases and J lost 5; bases outside the gene matches: 8. The CDR3 totals 14 residues. Per the germline V gene, CDR1 is MNHEY and CDR2 is SVGAGI.

The CDR3, as DNA: TGTGCCAGCAGTGGGGACAGAACCTACGAGCAGTACTTC. Translation: CASSGDRTYEQYF. The chain is built from TRBV2 and TRBJ2-7; 7 bases are a match to TRBD1. Germline trimming cut 4 bases from V and 2 bases from J; bases unmatched to any gene: 2. The germline gives CDR1 SNHLY, CDR2 FYNNEI. The CDR3 totals 13 residues.

The chain combines TRBV3-1 (or the pseudogene TRBV3-2) with TRBJ1-5; D uncertain. The germline V and J ends were trimmed by 6 bases and 4 bases, with 7 bases remaining between them. Per germline, CDR1 LGHDT and CDR2 YNNKEL (reference sequence). The CDR3 loop spans 12 amino acids. CDR3 sequence (DNA): TGTGCCAGCAGTTACACGAATCAGCCCCAGCATTTT. Residues: CASSYTNQPQHF.